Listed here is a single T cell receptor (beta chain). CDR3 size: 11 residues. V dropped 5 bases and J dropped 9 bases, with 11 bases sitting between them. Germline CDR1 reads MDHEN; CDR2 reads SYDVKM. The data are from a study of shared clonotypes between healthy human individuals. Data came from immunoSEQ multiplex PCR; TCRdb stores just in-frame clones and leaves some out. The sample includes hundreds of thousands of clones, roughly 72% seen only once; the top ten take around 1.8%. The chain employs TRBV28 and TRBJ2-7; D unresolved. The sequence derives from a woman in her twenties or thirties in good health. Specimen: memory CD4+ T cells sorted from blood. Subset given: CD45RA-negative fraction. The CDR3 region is CASSTQEPQYF. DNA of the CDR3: TGTGCCAGCAGTACTCAGGAGCCGCAGTACTTC.